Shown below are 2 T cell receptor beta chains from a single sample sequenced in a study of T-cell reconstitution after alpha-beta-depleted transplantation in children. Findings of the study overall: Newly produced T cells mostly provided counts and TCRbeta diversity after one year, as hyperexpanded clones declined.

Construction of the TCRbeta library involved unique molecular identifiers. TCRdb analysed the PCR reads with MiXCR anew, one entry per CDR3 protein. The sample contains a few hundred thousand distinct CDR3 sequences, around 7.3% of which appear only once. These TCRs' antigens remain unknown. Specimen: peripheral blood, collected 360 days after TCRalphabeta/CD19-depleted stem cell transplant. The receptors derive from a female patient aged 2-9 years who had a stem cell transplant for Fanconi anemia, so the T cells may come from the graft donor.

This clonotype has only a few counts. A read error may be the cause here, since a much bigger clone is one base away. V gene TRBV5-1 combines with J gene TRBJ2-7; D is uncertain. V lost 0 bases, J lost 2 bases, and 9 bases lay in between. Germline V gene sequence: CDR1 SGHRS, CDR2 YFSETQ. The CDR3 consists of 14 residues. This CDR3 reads CASSLDGAPYEQYF. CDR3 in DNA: TGCGCCAGCAGCTTGGACGGAGCTCCCTACGAGCAGTACTTC.

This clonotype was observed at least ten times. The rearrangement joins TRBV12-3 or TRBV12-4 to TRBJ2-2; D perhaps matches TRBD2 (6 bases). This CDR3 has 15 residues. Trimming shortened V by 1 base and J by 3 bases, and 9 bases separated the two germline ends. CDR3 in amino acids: CASSLDGDYTGELFF. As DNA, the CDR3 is TGTGCCAGCAGTTTAGACGGGGACTACACCGGGGAGCTGTTTTTT.